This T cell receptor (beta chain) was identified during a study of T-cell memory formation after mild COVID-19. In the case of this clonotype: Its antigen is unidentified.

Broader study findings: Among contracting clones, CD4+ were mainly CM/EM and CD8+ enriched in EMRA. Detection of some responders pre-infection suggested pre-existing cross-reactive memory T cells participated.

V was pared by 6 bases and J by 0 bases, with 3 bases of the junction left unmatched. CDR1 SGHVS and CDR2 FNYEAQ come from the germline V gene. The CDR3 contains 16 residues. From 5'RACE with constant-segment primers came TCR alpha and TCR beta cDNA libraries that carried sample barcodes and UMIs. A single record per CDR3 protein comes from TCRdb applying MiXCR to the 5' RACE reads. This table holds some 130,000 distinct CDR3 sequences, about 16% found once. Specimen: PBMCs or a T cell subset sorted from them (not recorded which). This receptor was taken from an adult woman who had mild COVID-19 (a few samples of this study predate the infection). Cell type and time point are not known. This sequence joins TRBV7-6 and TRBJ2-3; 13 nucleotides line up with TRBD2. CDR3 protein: CASSTSGGASTDTQYF. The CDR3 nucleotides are TGTGCCAGCAGTACTAGCGGGGGGGCTAGCACAGATACGCAGTATTTT.